The 26 T cell receptor beta chains below were found in one sample sequenced in a study of breast tumors, draining lymph nodes, adjacent tissues. Samples came from axillary lymph nodes draining the breast cancer. TCRdb fed the multiplex PCR reads into MiXCR, producing one record per CDR3 protein. The sample yields about 180,000 distinct CDR3 sequences, roughly 30% seen once. Specimen: axillary lymph node tissue. Receptor source: a female donor with breast cancer. Some clones in this sample may be carry-over from other donors' samples.

This clonotype has ten or more counts. The genes are TRBV7-2 and TRBJ2-7; tentatively, D is TRBD2 (7 bases). CDR3 size: 17 residues. The V gene lost 0 bases and the J gene lost 2 bases, with 17 bases spanning the gap. Germline V gene data show CDR1 as SGHTA and CDR2 as FQGNSA. CDR3 coding DNA: TGTGCCAGCAGCTTAGCGGAGGGGGGGTCGAGACCCTACGAGCAGTACTTC. This translates into CASSLAEGGSRPYEQYF.

This clonotype has a count of ten or more. This chain links TRBV6-5 with TRBJ2-7; TRBD1 might be the D (5 bases). This CDR3 is built from 14 residues. V shed 0 bases and J shed 7 bases, with 13 bases lying between them. Germline CDR1 is MNHEY and CDR2 is SVGAGI. The CDR3, as DNA: TGTGCCAGCAGTTACTCCCAGGGCACAAGAGAGCAGTACTTC. It encodes CASSYSQGTREQYF.

This clonotype was counted many times. V usage is TRBV24-1 and J usage is TRBJ1-5; 8 bases match TRBD1. Germline lookup yields CDR1 KGHDR and CDR2 SFDVKD. CDR3 length: 15 amino acids. With 2 bases clipped from V and 2 bases from J, the junction kept 1 base outside the gene matches. The CDR3 is CATSDSGQGNQPQHF. For the CDR3, the DNA is TGTGCCACCAGTGATTCGGGACAGGGCAATCAGCCCCAGCATTTT.

This clonotype has at least ten counts. V is TRBV15 and J is TRBJ1-2, with D possibly matching TRBD1 (5 bases). Deletions cut 7 bases from V and 8 bases from J, with 17 bases between. The CDR3 spans 13 residues. From germline, CDR1 is LNHNV and CDR2 YYDKDF (reference sequence). Here the CDR3 DNA reads TGTGCCACCAACCGAAAGGGGACCGGCGGCTACACCTTC. This sequence encodes CATNRKGTGGYTF.

This clonotype came up a few times. The chain employs TRBV28 and TRBJ1-5; D gene unclear. There are 11 residues in the CDR3. Trimming took 6 bases from V and 5 from J, leaving 5 bases between them. Germline V gene lookup returns CDR1 MDHEN and CDR2 SYDVKM. The CDR3 spells CASRNDQPQHF. DNA of the CDR3: TGTGCCAGCAGGAACGATCAGCCCCAGCATTTT. Together with reference TRBV28 and TRBJ1-5, the CDR3 gives the full variable domain: DVKVTQSSRYLVKRTGEKVFLECVQDMDHENMFWYRQDPGLGLRLIYFSYDVKMKEKGDIPEGYSVSREKKERFSLILESASTNQTSMYLCASRNDQPQHFGDGTRLSIL.

This clonotype was counted ten times or more. The genes are TRBV20-1 and TRBJ1-2; tentative D call: TRBD1 (5 bases). V was cut by 6 bases and J by 3 bases, with 14 bases left in between. This CDR3 region has 13 residues. The germline CDR1 and CDR2 sequences are DFQATT and SNEGSKA (reference sequence). CDR3 amino acids: CSANRGLDYGYTF. For the CDR3, the DNA is TGCAGTGCCAATAGGGGATTAGACTATGGCTACACCTTC.

This chain connects TRBV19 to TRBJ2-3; D is perhaps TRBD1 (5 bases). Germline V CDR1 and CDR2: LNHDA, SQIVND (reference sequence). CDR3 length: 15 residues. Between the trimmed V and J ends, which lost 6 bases and 4 bases, there was a span of 17 bases. CDR3 bases: TGTGCCAGTAGATGGGGCAGGGTGGCTGCAGATACGCAGTATTTT. Its translation: CASRWGRVAADTQYF.

This clonotype was observed many times. The DNA of the CDR3 is TGCAGTGCTAGAGGGACTAGCGGTTCTGAGCAGTTCTTC. This gives the protein CSARGTSGSEQFF. The chain combines TRBV20-1 with TRBJ2-1; 10 positions agree with TRBD2. The CDR3 runs to 13 residues. The junction had 3 bases not matched to a gene; V was cut back by 1 base and J by 9 bases. From germline, CDR1 is DFQATT and CDR2 SNEGSKA (reference sequence).

There are many counts of this clonotype. The chain uses TRBV19 and TRBJ2-7, with D possibly being TRBD1 (5 bases). CDR1 and CDR2 (germline): LNHDA, SQIVND (reference sequence). Trimming pared 3 bases from V and 2 bases from J, leaving 8 bases between. This CDR3 has 13 residues. The CDR3 DNA is TGTGCCAGTAGTATTGGCAGGGCCTACGAGCAGTACTTC. Amino acids: CASSIGRAYEQYF.

V gene TRBV11-3 combines with J gene TRBJ1-6, with D perhaps matching TRBD1 (6 bases). The CDR3 has 15 residues. Germline CDR1 is SGHNT and CDR2 is YENEEA. Trimming removed 5 bases at V and 9 bases at J, with 17 bases between. The CDR3 here is CASSRRAGAISPLHF. The CDR3 region has the DNA TGTGCCAGCAGCAGAAGGGCAGGGGCCATTTCACCCCTCCACTTT.

This clonotype was recorded only once. V and J are TRBV12-5 and TRBJ2-6; perhaps TRBD2 as D (5 bases). Trimming left V 0 bases short and J 8 bases short, with 11 bases between. The germline V gene has CDR1 LGHNT and CDR2 FRNRAP. The CDR3 covers 15 residues. CDR3 sequence (DNA): TGTGCTAGTGGTTTGGTAGGGAGTCCGCCCAACGTCCTGACTTTC. This sequence encodes CASGLVGSPPNVLTF.

This clonotype has a count of ten or more. The chain combines TRBV6-4 with TRBJ2-2; TRBD2 matches at 10 bases. Germline CDR1 is MRHNA and CDR2 is SNTAGT. Trimming took 5 bases from V and 0 from J; bases not matched to a gene: 3. This CDR3 spans 16 amino acids. Written as DNA, the CDR3 is TGTGCCAGCAGTCTAGCGGGGGCCACGAACACCGGGGAGCTGTTTTTT. It translates to CASSLAGATNTGELFF.

As concerns this clonotype: A junction end diverges from the germline sequence, so it may reflect a read error. V is TRBV11-2 and J is TRBJ2-4; D may be TRBD1 (6 bases). Looked up from germline, CDR1 is SGHAT and CDR2 is FQNNGV. The CDR3 is 15 amino acids. The CDR3, as DNA: TGTGCCAGCGGCTTTGAAGGGGGTGCCAAAAACATTCAGTACTTC. Translating gives CASGFEGGAKNIQYF. Based on the CDR3 plus reference TRBV11-2 and TRBJ2-4, the full variable domain is EAGVAQSPRYKIIEKRQSVAFWCNPISGHATLYWYQQILGQGPKLLIQFQNNGVVDDSQLPKDRFSAERLKGVDSTLKIQPAKLEDSAVYLCASGFEGGAKNIQYFGAGTRLSVL.

The sample holds many counts of this clonotype. The chain couples TRBV10-2 to TRBJ2-1; tentative D call: TRBD2 (5 bases). The CDR3 covers 12 residues. V dropped 1 base and J dropped 9 bases, with 7 bases sitting between them. Germline V lookup: CDR1 WSHSY, CDR2 SAAADI. The CDR3 bases are TGCGCCAGCAGTGAGTTTAGCGTTGAGCAGTTCTTC. Translated, it gives CASSEFSVEQFF.

This clonotype was seen many times. The genes are TRBV7-9 and TRBJ1-2; D not certain. The CDR3 is 14 amino acids. Germline CDR1 is SEHNR and CDR2 is FQNEAQ (reference sequence). V was pared by 5 bases and J by 4 bases, with 14 bases between. CDR3 nucleotides: TGTGCCAGCAGCCCCTCTTTTAGGGTCTATGGCTACACCTTC. Its protein is CASSPSFRVYGYTF.

Ten or more counts support this clonotype. In DNA form, the CDR3 reads TGTGCCAGTAGTAAGGGACTAGAGTACAATGAGCAGTTCTTC. As protein: CASSKGLEYNEQFF. This sequence joins TRBV19 and TRBJ2-1; 8 positions match TRBD2. There are 14 residues in the CDR3. Germline CDR1 LNHDA, CDR2 SQIVND (reference sequence). After removal of 4 bases from V and 4 bases from J, the junction contained 3 bases not matched to a gene.

With respect to this clonotype: The junction departs from the called germline gene at one end, perhaps through a read error. The V call is TRBV5-1, the J call TRBJ1-6, with a tentative D call TRBD1 (5 bases). Germline CDR1 reads SGHRS; CDR2 reads YFSETQ. The CDR3 has 14 residues. DNA for the CDR3: TGTGCCAGCAGCTTAGGGGTTAGCAATTCCCCCCTCCACTTT. It encodes CASSLGVSNSPLHF.

This clonotype was seen repeatedly, ten times or more. The rearrangement joins TRBV28 to TRBJ2-5, with TRBD1 as a possible D gene (5 bases). The CDR3 loop spans 11 amino acids. CDR1 MDHEN and CDR2 SYDVKM come from the germline V gene. Trimming removed 5 bases at V and 13 bases at J, with 14 bases between. CDR3 loop: CASSGPRASYF. The CDR3 coding sequence is TGTGCCAGCAGTGGCCCCAGGGCCTCGTACTTC.

This clonotype was detected a few times. The chain employs TRBV29-1 and TRBJ1-1; possible D gene TRBD1, 5 bases. Per the germline V gene, CDR1 is SQVTM and CDR2 is ANQGSEA. This CDR3 contains 12 residues. Trimming took 7 bases from V and 4 from J, leaving 13 bases between them. The CDR3 is CSGESGITEAFF. CDR3 in DNA: TGCAGCGGAGAATCAGGGATCACTGAAGCTTTCTTT.

This clonotype was seen at least ten times. The chain joins TRBV24-1 to TRBJ2-2; D possibly corresponds to TRBD1 (6 bases). Between the trimmed V and J ends, which lost 4 bases and 6 bases, there was a span of 11 bases. Germline V gene lookup returns CDR1 KGHDR and CDR2 SFDVKD. The CDR3 length is 14 residues. The CDR3 bases are TGTGCCACCAGTGAACTAGGGGGAGCCGGGGAGCTGTTTTTT. Protein product: CATSELGGAGELFF.

DNA of the CDR3: TGCAGTGCTACGGGAATCCGGGACAGGAACACAGATACGCAGTATTTT. Translating it yields CSATGIRDRNTDTQYF. The chain is built from TRBV20-1 and TRBJ2-3; 8 bases line up with TRBD1. Germline V gene sequence: CDR1 DFQATT, CDR2 SNEGSKA (reference sequence). V dropped 4 bases and J dropped 2; count of bases not matched to a gene: 11. The CDR3 spans 16 residues.

About this clonotype: A read error is likely, as this CDR3 ends without the conserved phenylalanine or tryptophan. It is unclear where the CDR3 begins or ends on the DNA, so no DNA is shown, and the CDR3 is as TCRdb lists it. This rearrangement joins TRBV7-9 to TRBJ1-2; the table's D call of TRBD1 was not tested on the DNA. The germline V gene has CDR1 SEHNR and CDR2 FQNEAQ (reference sequence). The CDR3 numbers 15 amino acids, ends counted. CDR3: CASSRQGAGVYGYPY.

Points on this clonotype: Relative to the germline gene, one junction end is altered; a read error may explain this. This chain uses TRBV7-9 with TRBJ2-1, with 8 bases aligning to TRBD2. The CDR3 consists of 18 residues. Germline-derived CDR1 and CDR2 are SEHNR and FQNEAQ (reference sequence). The CDR3: CASSYSREARESYNEQLF. For the CDR3, the DNA is TGTGCCAGCAGTTACTCGCGGGAGGCCCGGGAATCCTACAATGAGCAGCTCTTC.

This clonotype was counted many times. The chain employs TRBV10-2 and TRBJ2-2, with D unclear. The CDR3 extends over 12 amino acids. Germline V gene sequence: CDR1 WSHSY, CDR2 SAAADI. V dropped 6 bases and J dropped 5 bases, with 7 bases sitting between them. CDR3 protein: CASRKSTGELFF. For the CDR3, the DNA is TGCGCCAGCAGGAAATCGACCGGGGAGCTGTTTTTT.

This clonotype was detected many times. The chain links TRBV3-1 to TRBJ1-3, with TRBD1 as a possible D gene (6 bases). The CDR3 sequence is 15 residues long. CDR1 is LGHDT, CDR2 YNNKEL, per germline (reference sequence). With 3 bases removed from V and 4 bases from J, the gap between germline ends came to 13 bases. The CDR3 coding sequence is TGTGCCAGCAGCCAGCGTCCCGGGACAGGAAACACCATATATTTT. Its protein is CASSQRPGTGNTIYF.

This clonotype was recorded a few times. This may arise from a read error, as a much more abundant clone is one base away. The chain links TRBV12-3 or TRBV12-4 to TRBJ2-1; D could derive from TRBD1 or TRBD2 (6 bases each). This CDR3 is built from 15 residues. Trimming shortened V by 7 bases and J by 5 bases, and 18 bases separated the two germline ends. The CDR3 loop is CASTGRGESHNEQFF. CDR3 coding DNA: TGTGCCAGCACCGGAAGGGGGGAGTCCCACAATGAGCAGTTCTTC.